This TCR beta chain was documented in a study of CD8 T cells in Susac syndrome. Those who served as multiple sclerosis controls were treatment-naive patients with stable or active relapsing-remitting disease. Isolation of CD8+ and CD4+ T cells was performed negatively, whereas enrichment of TEMRA cells was done by FACS. RNA amounts of about 0.5 to 1 ug underwent reverse transcription with random hexamers. TCRdb redid the calling of the immunoSEQ multiplex PCR reads with MiXCR, one entry per CDR3 protein. The sample holds about 150,000 distinct CDR3 sequences, about 95% seen once. This clonotype has just one count. CDR1 MNHEY and CDR2 SVGAGI come from the germline V gene. This CDR3 has 15 amino acids. V lost 7 bases and J lost 1; bases outside the gene matches: 4.

Sequencing used CD8+ T cells from PBMCs. The genes are TRBV6-5 and TRBJ2-6; 7 nucleotides agree with TRBD1. This clonotype was obtained from a human donor with multiple sclerosis. CDR3 nucleotide sequence: TGTGCCAGCAAGGGGGCCGTGTCTGGGGCCAACGTCCTGACTTTC. Translation gives CASKGAVSGANVLTF.